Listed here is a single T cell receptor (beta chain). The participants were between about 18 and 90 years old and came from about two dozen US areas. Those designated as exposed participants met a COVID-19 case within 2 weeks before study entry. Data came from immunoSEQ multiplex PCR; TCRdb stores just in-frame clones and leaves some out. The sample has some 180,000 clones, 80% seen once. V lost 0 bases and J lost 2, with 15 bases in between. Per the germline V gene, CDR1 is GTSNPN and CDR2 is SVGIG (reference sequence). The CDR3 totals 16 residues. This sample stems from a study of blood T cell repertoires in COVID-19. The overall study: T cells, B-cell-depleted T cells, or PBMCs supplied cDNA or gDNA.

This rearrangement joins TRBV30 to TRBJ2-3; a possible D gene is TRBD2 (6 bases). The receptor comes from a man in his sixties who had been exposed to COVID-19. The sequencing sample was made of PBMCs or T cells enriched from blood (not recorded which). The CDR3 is CAWSVRGTVTTDTQYF. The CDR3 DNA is TGTGCCTGGAGTGTACGGGGGACGGTAACCACAGATACGCAGTATTTT.